This TCR beta chain was found in a study of shared clonotypes between healthy human individuals. Study-wide background: Three CD4 naive, three CD4 memory, two CD8 naive and one CD8 memory plate were used per donor.

Study-wide points: Sharing across four donors was highest in naive CD4 (approximately 5%) and lowest in memory CD8 (roughly 0.4%).

Trimming at V came to 1 base and at J to 7 bases, leaving 3 bases not matched to a gene. Looked up from germline, CDR1 is SNHLY and CDR2 is FYNNEI. The CDR3 totals 14 residues. About this clone itself: Its antigen is as yet unknown.

Per the original data handling: For the immunoSEQ data, sequences were junction-only without quality scores, so filtering differed. Sequencing used immunoSEQ multiplex PCR; TCRdb keeps in-frame clones, though not all of them. That table gives V, J and clone size, and the DNA gave D and trimming. The table lists around 2.1 million clones, 90% to 95% of them singletons, with around 1.7% in the top ten. CD45RO negativity and positive selection for CCR7 defined naive CD8 cells, a population that excluded terminally differentiated effector memory CD45RA+ cells. The source material was naive CD8+ T cells from PBMCs. The chain links TRBV2 to TRBJ2-1, with 8 bases lining up with TRBD2. This clonotype originated in a young man in good health. Some clones in this sample may be carry-over from other donors' samples. The CDR3 loop reads CASSEGTSKNEQFF. The CDR3 DNA follows: TGTGCCAGCAGTGAAGGGACTAGCAAAAATGAGCAGTTCTTC.